This TCR beta chain was recorded in a study of blood T cell repertoires in COVID-19. At the level of the study: PBMCs, B-cell-depleted T cells, or T cells were the source of the cDNA or gDNA that made up the material.

Notes on this clone: The germline gene is not matched at one end of the junction; a read error may be the cause.

Original methodology: Amplification of reference gene primers was used by the study to estimate nucleated cell counts. Method: immunoSEQ multiplex PCR; TCRdb's copy keeps in-frame clones and lacks some. The V and J calls and clone size were taken over from that table, and D and trimming were inferred from the DNA. This table holds around 260,000 clones, about 90% found once. Germline-derived CDR1 and CDR2 are SSHAT and FNYEAQ (reference sequence). The CDR3 sequence is 13 residues long. Sequences were obtained from peripheral blood. This TCR came from a woman between 40 and 55 years old who had recovered from COVID-19. V is TRBV7-7 and J is TRBJ1-1; D uncertain. CDR3 nucleotide sequence: TGTGCTAGCAGCTTAAGTCCAGACACTGAAGCTTTCTTT. It specifies CASSLSPDTEAFF. The full variable domain, completed using reference TRBV7-7 and TRBJ1-1, is GAGVSQSPRYKVTKRGQDVTLRCDPISSHATLYWYQQALGQGPEFLTYFNYEAQPDKSGLPSDRFSAERPEGSISTLTIQRTEQRDSAMYRCASSLSPDTEAFFGQGTRLTVV.